This T cell receptor (beta chain) stems from a study of cytomegalovirus exposure and HLA in healthy donors. Notes on the study in general: Apart from CMV serostatus, no immune exposure information was available. TCR beta sequences reportedly predicted the HLA-A and HLA-B alleles of most subjects accurately. With DRB1 most and HLA-C fewest, TCR association rates differed between HLA loci in a later analysis. A later analysis, which compared TCR beta chains of equal frequency, found the HLA-associated ones more clonally expanded.

Primers: 60 Vbeta forward and 13 Jbeta reverse. TCRdb's table, derived via immunoSEQ multiplex PCR, lists solely in-frame clones and lacks some. Among some 40,000 clones, roughly three quarters were seen once, and the ten largest hold 3% to 4.5%. Germline values: CDR1 SGHTA, CDR2 FQGNSA. V lost 5 bases, J lost 4 bases, and 9 bases lay in between. The CDR3 contains 12 residues. As to this clone: Its antigen is currently unknown.

The material sequenced was PBMCs. The clonotype originates from a man aged 40-50 years in good health and CMV-seronegative. The chain has TRBV7-2 and TRBJ2-7; tentative D call: TRBD1 (6 bases). CDR3 in DNA: TGTGCCAGCAGCGTCGACAGGTACGAGCAGTACTTC. Amino acids: CASSVDRYEQYF.